The 28 T cell receptor beta chains listed next were all sequenced from one sample in a study of blood T cell repertoires in COVID-19. TCRdb's copy holds only in-frame clones and misses some; the assay was immunoSEQ multiplex PCR. The sample consists of about 440,000 clones, about 89% of them appearing once. The sample taken for sequencing was peripheral blood. Receptor source: a young woman with acute or convalescent COVID-19.

The rearrangement joins TRBV5-5 to TRBJ1-2; TRBD1 aligns across 8 bases. Germline assignment: CDR1 SGHKS and CDR2 YYEKEE (reference sequence). This CDR3 contains 15 residues. The ends lost 0 bases at V and 4 bases at J; junction bases unmatched: 5. The DNA for the CDR3 is TGTGCCAGCAGCTTGGCCGGGGGGACAGGCTATGGCTACACCTTC. The encoded protein is CASSLAGGTGYGYTF.

The V and J genes are TRBV30 and TRBJ2-5, with a weak D call TRBD2 (7 bases). Germline CDR1 GTSNPN, CDR2 SVGIG (reference sequence). V lost 2 bases to trimming and J lost 5 bases, with 18 bases between them. This CDR3 comprises 15 residues. The CDR3 sequence is CAWSPAAGAEETQYF. DNA of the CDR3: TGTGCCTGGAGTCCGGCGGCGGGGGCGGAGGAGACCCAGTACTTC. Full variable domain (outside the CDR3, taken from reference TRBV30 and TRBJ2-5): SQTIHQWPATLVQPVGSPLSLECTVEGTSNPNLYWYRQAAGRGLQLLFYSVGIGQISSEVPQNLSASRPQDRQFILSSKKLLLSDSGFYLCAWSPAAGAEETQYFGPGTRLLVL.

This chain joins TRBV11-2 and TRBJ2-1, with TRBD2 matching 8 bases. Germline-derived CDR1 and CDR2 are SGHAT and FQNNGV. The CDR3 contains 15 residues. V lost 4 bases, J lost 2 bases, and 4 bases stayed unmatched. CDR3 in DNA: TGTGCCAGCAGCTCCGTCGGGGGGGCCTACAATGAGCAGTTCTTC. Protein product: CASSSVGGAYNEQFF.

V usage is TRBV24-1 and J usage is TRBJ2-3; no clear D. The V gene's germline CDR1 is KGHDR and CDR2 SFDVKD. The V end lost 5 bases, the J end lost 0 bases, and 5 bases lay between the germline ends. This CDR3 contains 13 residues. DNA for the CDR3: TGTGCCACCAGTGTCGAGAGCACAGATACGCAGTATTTT. Protein sequence: CATSVESTDTQYF.

This clone was recorded only once. The chain employs TRBV18 and TRBJ1-5; D unclear. The CDR3 is 15 amino acids. Trimming pared 3 bases from V and 0 bases from J, leaving 9 bases between. Germline V lookup: CDR1 KGHSH, CDR2 LQKENI. As DNA, the CDR3 is TGTGCCAGCTCACCGACTCCAGATAGCAATCAGCCCCAGCATTTT. Protein sequence: CASSPTPDSNQPQHF.

This sequence joins TRBV20-1 and TRBJ2-5; D unclear. V lost 3 bases and J 4 bases, leaving 6 bases between the germline ends. Germline CDR1 DFQATT, CDR2 SNEGSKA (reference sequence). CDR3 size: 11 residues. CDR3 residues: CSASPRETQYF. The CDR3 coding sequence is TGCAGTGCTAGCCCTAGAGAGACCCAGTACTTC.

The chain carries TRBV5-1 and TRBJ1-2; D unclear. The CDR3 sequence is 15 residues long. V gave up 4 bases and J gave up 4 bases, with 17 bases separating them. Per germline, CDR1 SGHRS and CDR2 YFSETQ. This CDR3 is CASSLESSSAYGYTF. Here the CDR3 DNA reads TGCGCCAGCAGCCTGGAGAGTTCAAGCGCCTATGGCTACACCTTC.

This clone is a singleton in its sample. V is TRBV3-1 (or the pseudogene TRBV3-2) and J is TRBJ2-7; D may be TRBD1 (5 bases). Trimming removed 1 base at V and 2 bases at J, with 21 bases between. CDR1 and CDR2 (germline): LGHDT, YNNKEL (reference sequence). The CDR3 sequence is 18 residues long. CDR3 amino acids: CASSQGLLGQEPAYEQYF. The CDR3 coding sequence is TGTGCCAGCAGCCAAGGTCTATTGGGGCAGGAACCCGCCTACGAGCAGTACTTC.

The V gene is TRBV27, the J gene TRBJ2-3, with D tentatively TRBD2 (6 bases). The CDR3 has 16 amino acids. CDR1 MNHEY and CDR2 SMNVEV come from the germline V gene (reference sequence). With 6 bases removed from V and 1 base from J, the gap between germline ends came to 17 bases. CDR3 protein: CASRPARGRGTDTQYF. CDR3 nucleotide sequence: TGTGCCAGCAGGCCGGCCCGGGGGAGAGGCACAGATACGCAGTATTTT.

Note on this clone: Other DNA variants within this sample encode the same CDR3. As DNA, the CDR3 is TGTGCCAGCAGCCCCGGGAGGAATGAGCAGTTCTTC. Protein: CASSPGRNEQFF. This chain joins TRBV7-9 and TRBJ2-1; 7 nucleotides align to TRBD2. The CDR3 sequence is 12 residues long. Unmatched junction bases numbered 2, after V lost 5 bases and J lost 7 bases. Germline CDR1 and CDR2: SEHNR and FQNEAQ (reference sequence).

The CDR3 protein is CASSLQGNYEQYF. Written as DNA, the CDR3 is TGCGCCAGCAGCTTGCAGGGGAACTACGAGCAGTACTTC. J is TRBJ2-7 and V is TRBV5-1, with D maybe TRBD1 (6 bases). Trimming took 1 base from V and 3 from J, leaving 8 bases between them. The CDR3 has 13 amino acids. CDR1 is SGHRS and CDR2 is YFSETQ in the germline V gene. Full variable domain (missing parts from reference TRBV5-1 and TRBJ2-7): KAGVTQTPRYLIKTRGQQVTLSCSPISGHRSVSWYQQTPGQGLQFLFEYFSETQRNKGNFPGRFSGRQFSNSRSEMNVSTLELGDSALYLCASSLQGNYEQYFGPGTRLTVT.

The genes are TRBV6-5 and TRBJ2-7; D possibly corresponds to TRBD1 (5 bases). The CDR3 is 13 amino acids. Germline V lookup: CDR1 MNHEY, CDR2 SVGAGI. V lost 0 bases, J lost 3 bases, and 6 bases lay in between. CDR3 nucleotide sequence: TGTGCCAGCAGTTACTCGGACAACTACGAGCAGTACTTC. Protein: CASSYSDNYEQYF.

The chain joins TRBV27 to TRBJ1-2; D is possibly TRBD1 (6 bases). V was shortened by 3 bases and J by 6 bases, with 11 bases between the two germline ends. Germline CDR1 reads MNHEY; CDR2 reads SMNVEV (reference sequence). The length of the CDR3 is 13 residues. This CDR3 is CASSFSGANGYTF. The CDR3 DNA reads TGTGCCAGCAGTTTTTCAGGGGCGAATGGCTACACCTTC.

The rearrangement links TRBV11-3 to TRBJ1-2; D perhaps matches TRBD1 (5 bases). The CDR3 loop spans 16 amino acids. Germline V gene data show CDR1 as SGHNT and CDR2 as YENEEA. The V and J ends lost 1 base and 5 bases respectively, with 17 bases between them. In nucleotides, the CDR3 is TGTGCCAGCAGCTTAGGGGGGACGTCGGGAGATTATGGCTACACCTTC. The encoded protein is CASSLGGTSGDYGYTF.

The rearrangement uses TRBV7-9 and TRBJ1-2; TRBD1 aligns across 8 bases. The CDR3 has 17 amino acids. Germline CDR1 reads SEHNR; CDR2 reads FQNEAQ (reference sequence). Germline trimming cut 7 bases from V and 6 bases from J; bases unmatched to any gene: 19. The CDR3 is CASNKLIVNPTGDGYTF. The CDR3 coding sequence is TGTGCCAGCAACAAGCTTATTGTCAATCCGACAGGGGATGGCTACACCTTC.

CDR3 DNA sequence: TGTGCCAGCAGCCGGACAGGGTTTCGTGGCTACACCTTC. Its protein is CASSRTGFRGYTF. The rearrangement uses TRBV7-9 and TRBJ1-2; 8 bases fit TRBD1. With 5 bases clipped from V and 7 bases from J, the junction kept 6 bases outside the gene matches. This CDR3 spans 13 amino acids. Germline lookup yields CDR1 SEHNR and CDR2 FQNEAQ (reference sequence).

The chain carries TRBV10-3 and TRBJ1-3; the match to TRBD1 covers 8 bases. Germline V gene sequence: CDR1 ENHRY, CDR2 SYGVKD. J gave up 0 bases and V 8 bases, and 9 bases lay outside the gene matches. The CDR3 has 16 residues. CDR3 in DNA: TGTGCCATCGGACAGGGACGATTGAGCTCTGGAAACACCATATATTTT. This codes for CAIGQGRLSSGNTIYF.

This chain uses TRBV28 with TRBJ2-1, with 7 nucleotides matching TRBD2. The CDR3 is 16 amino acids. Germline V gene data show CDR1 as MDHEN and CDR2 as SYDVKM. Unmatched junction bases numbered 16, after V lost 6 bases and J lost 8 bases. The CDR3 nucleotides read TGTGCCAGCAGCAGCGAAGCGCGGGGGTTTTATCATGAGCAGTTCTTC. Protein product: CASSSEARGFYHEQFF.

This clone was recorded at least ten times. The V and J genes are TRBV6-6 and TRBJ1-6; TRBD1 aligns across 7 bases. The CDR3 loop spans 13 amino acids. The germline V gene encodes CDR1 MNHNY and CDR2 SVGAGI (reference sequence). J was trimmed by 7 bases and V by 5 bases; bases with no gene match: 2. CDR3: CASSGTVNSPLHF. CDR3 bases: TGTGCCAGCAGTGGGACAGTCAATTCACCCCTCCACTTT.

The chain has TRBV10-2 and TRBJ1-1; D is unclear. The length of the CDR3 is 13 residues. The germline V gene encodes CDR1 WSHSY and CDR2 SAAADI. V gave up 4 bases and J gave up 4 bases, with 10 bases separating them. CDR3 sequence: CASSADIGTEAFF. The CDR3 nucleotides read TGCGCCAGCAGTGCAGACATTGGCACTGAAGCTTTCTTT.

The CDR3 nucleotides are TGTGCCAGCAGTGGTCGGGGGTTGAATGAGCAGTTCTTC. Residues: CASSGRGLNEQFF. The genes are TRBV5-4 and TRBJ2-1; possible D gene TRBD2, 6 bases. V gave up 5 bases and J gave up 7 bases, with 13 bases separating them. The CDR3 is 13 amino acids. CDR1 and CDR2 from the germline V gene are SGHNT and YYREEE (reference sequence).

This chain uses TRBV9 with TRBJ2-3, with D perhaps TRBD1 (6 bases). The V end was cut by 0 bases, the J end by 2 bases, with 10 bases between. The CDR3 has 15 residues. Germline V gene sequence: CDR1 SGDLS, CDR2 YYNGEE. The CDR3 nucleotides are TGTGCCAGCAGCGTAGGACCAGGGGCCACAGATACGCAGTATTTT. Protein sequence: CASSVGPGATDTQYF.

The gene calls are TRBV29-1 and TRBJ2-3; D remains ambiguous. The germline V gene has CDR1 SQVTM and CDR2 ANQGSEA. This CDR3 contains 11 residues. V gave up 5 bases and J gave up 4 bases, with 7 bases separating them. CDR3 amino acids: CSVSVSDTQYF. CDR3 DNA sequence: TGCAGCGTTTCAGTGTCAGATACGCAGTATTTT.

V usage is TRBV7-3 and J usage is TRBJ2-5; no reliable D call. Trimming pared 0 bases from V and 6 bases from J, leaving 8 bases between. The CDR3 has 13 residues. The V gene's germline CDR1 is SGHTA and CDR2 FQGTGA. CDR3 sequence reads: CASSLTRLQTQYF. The CDR3 region has the DNA TGTGCCAGCAGCTTAACGAGGCTTCAGACCCAGTACTTC.

This chain joins TRBV15 and TRBJ1-1, with D perhaps TRBD1 (5 bases). Trimming stripped 1 base from V and 4 bases from J, with 7 bases between. The CDR3 has 13 amino acids. In germline, CDR1 is LNHNV, CDR2 YYDKDF (reference sequence). The CDR3, as DNA: TGTGCCACCAGCAGAGTCGGGGGCACTGAAGCTTTCTTT. This gives the protein CATSRVGGTEAFF.

V usage is TRBV3-1 (or the pseudogene TRBV3-2) and J usage is TRBJ1-2; 10 bases align to TRBD1. The V gene end was trimmed by 7 bases and the J gene end by 3 bases; junction bases not matched to a gene: 5. Looked up from germline, CDR1 is LGHDT and CDR2 is YNNKEL (reference sequence). This CDR3 contains 14 residues. The CDR3 DNA sequence: TGTGCCAGCACGACAGGGGGCGTCGACTATGGCTACACCTTC. Amino acid sequence: CASTTGGVDYGYTF.

J is TRBJ2-3 and V is TRBV24-1; unclear D gene. Germline V CDR1 and CDR2: KGHDR, SFDVKD. V was pared by 3 bases and J by 2 bases, with 8 bases between. The length of the CDR3 is 14 residues. The CDR3 protein is CATSDTSSTDTQYF. In DNA form, the CDR3 reads TGTGCCACCAGTGATACGAGCTCCACAGATACGCAGTATTTT.

The chain links TRBV5-4 to TRBJ2-2, with 9 bases fitting TRBD1. CDR1 SGHNT and CDR2 YYREEE come from the germline V gene (reference sequence). The CDR3 contains 16 residues. After removal of 3 bases from V and 1 base from J, the junction contained 4 bases not matched to a gene. The CDR3 spells CASSWGQGRNTGELFF. The CDR3 DNA reads TGTGCCAGCAGCTGGGGACAGGGCCGGAACACCGGGGAGCTGTTTTTT.